This TCR beta chain originates from a study of cytomegalovirus exposure and HLA in healthy donors (dated by TCRdb to 2016 to 2017). In terms of the full investigation: In an earlier analysis of around 540 of the donors, around 290 Gb of sequence data and about 110 million unique TCR beta sequences from about 179 million T cells were reported. About 300 gigabases of sequencing data and some 85 million unique TCR sequences were included in an early release covering 500 to 750 HLA-typed donors. To study patterns of TCR occurrence, a later analysis re-analyzed previously published TCR beta repertoires from around 700 donors and added high-resolution HLA genotyping. The number of donors typed differed by locus, with about 629-630 for A, B, C, DRB1 and DQB1, around 520 for DQA1, 600 to 610 for DPA1, and around 460 for DPB1. Besides the first cohort of more than 650 subjects, a separate validation cohort made up of over a hundred different subjects was used. Rather than using new phenotypic data, the later analysis identified candidate immune exposures from TCR beta sequences and from how often those sequences occurred across donors. The study aimed to test whether cataloging public T cell receptors could reveal signatures of past pathogen exposure. All discovery cohort repertoires had been generated on a single sequencing platform. An earlier analysis of nearly 600 of the donors applied high-throughput TCR beta sequencing to assess whether each TCR beta V gene segment acted as functional or pseudogenic. HLA typing included class I and class II loci at four-digit resolution. On average, roughly 200,000 unique TCR beta nucleotide sequences were sequenced per donor among more than 350 genotyped donors of the cohort, with roughly 19% of those sequences being non-productive. The genetic ancestry cluster associated with self-reported Caucasian donors included around four fifths of the approximately 430 genotyped donors. The study used immunosequencing to profile the T cell repertoires of 666 subjects and linked those repertoires to cytomegalovirus serostatus. In a later genetic analysis, genome-wide SNP genotypes for about 55% of the 666 donors were used, and that subset was treated as a discovery cohort. Because of strong linkage in the cohort, roughly five DR-DQ haplotypes were treated as single units for association and clustering. Donor age, sex, ethnicity and CMV serostatus were compiled alongside the repertoire data. To predict cytomegalovirus infection status, the study combined high-throughput TCR immunosequencing, statistical association of individual TCRs with disease status, and machine learning. Findings and caveats that apply to the study as a whole: Compared with equally common non-associated chains, HLA-associated TCR beta chains in a later analysis were more clonally expanded and had lower generation probabilities. Several of the top co-occurrence clusters appeared to be linked to parvovirus B19, influenza, CMV and Epstein-Barr virus, according to a later analysis. In both the original and validation cohorts, the classifier was reported to diagnose cytomegalovirus status with high specificity and sensitivity. A further reported finding was that TCR beta sequences accurately predicted the HLA-A and HLA-B alleles for most subjects in the first cohort. A few of the identified cytomegalovirus-associated TCR beta chains were confirmed in vitro to be specific for cytomegalovirus antigens. Sequencing depth was assumed to be roughly uniform across donors in the presence/absence analyses, though that assumption may not hold. When HLA alleles, especially DR and DQ, strongly co-occurred, attributing TCR associations to individual alleles was difficult. Correlated functional status among segregating V segments might reflect linkage disequilibrium, but an unknown experimental factor could not be ruled out. In a later analysis, 15,000 to 20,000 TCR beta sequences were associated with specific HLA alleles at a false discovery rate of 0.05. The authors suggested that the approach could potentially be generalized to other disease states and immunological phenotypes. In a later analysis, TCR association rates were found to vary across HLA loci, with the most associated TCRs seen for DRB1 alleles and the fewest for HLA-C alleles. An association between a missense DCLRE1C variant and V-gene and J-gene trimming of TCR beta chains was found in a later genetic analysis and replicated in an independent cohort. The study gave a list of some 150 TCR beta chains associated with cytomegalovirus. Compared with the approximately 600-donor mean, donors in an Asian-associated ancestry cluster had fewer N-insertions in productive TCRs, according to a later genetic analysis. HLA typing was unavailable for some donors at each locus, so association tests used only the typed subset. In this cohort, only TCR beta chains were sequenced, and detectable features were limited by the absence of alpha or paired-chain data. A cluster of highly shared sequence variants was judged likely to represent a technical artifact of the sequencing pipeline. In an earlier analysis of about 550 of the donors, most TCR beta V segments were observed in productive rearrangements about 87% or about 30% of the time, broadly matching IMGT annotations. For the cohort, immune exposure information was limited to CMV serostatus. Most CMV-associated TCR beta chains appeared to be HLA-restricted in a later analysis, and the HLA associations seemed to be driven largely by CMV exposure. The 87-base-pair reads could not distinguish some IMGT-functional V segments, including TRBV6-2 and TRBV6-3, so those segments were excluded. Because counts were too low, under 20 rarely observed V segments, including chromosome 9 orphons, were left out of the earlier analysis of 587 of the donors. Most TCR sequences were seen in very few donors, while some public TCRs were found in many individuals.

Receptor amplification or capture employed the immunoSEQ multiplex PCR assay. A mixture of 60 forward primers for TCR Vbeta segments and 13 reverse primers for TCR Jbeta segments was used in the multiplex PCR. The CDR3 region of rearranged TCR beta genes was amplified from genomic DNA by a multiplex PCR assay. The Illumina HiSeq System was used to sequence the amplified TCR beta libraries as 87-base-pair reads. The study's own analysis went as follows. A later analysis tallied roughly 76 million unique TCR beta chains across the roughly 610 repertoires, and around 10 million of those chains were shared by two or more donors. To remove PCR and sequencing errors, raw reads were error-corrected and collapsed into unique sequences using a nearest-neighbor algorithm that merged closely related sequences. To assign V, D and J gene segments, CDR3 sequences were aligned to IMGT reference sequences. For a sequence to be retained, at least a six-nucleotide match to both a V gene segment and a J gene segment was required. Rearrangements were classified as productive when the CDR3 lacked stop codons and remained in frame with V and J, and all other rearrangements were classified as non-productive. Following IMGT convention, CDR3 was defined as the stretch from the second conserved V-encoded cysteine up to the conserved J-encoded phenylalanine. In an earlier analysis of around 540 of the donors, sequences lacking an unambiguous match to a single V gene segment were excluded. An earlier analysis of several hundred of the donors called V segments functional above 56.7% productive rearrangements and segregating when the between-donor standard deviation exceeded 5%. A statistical classification framework was built for diagnosing cytomegalovirus status from the catalog of TCR beta chain sequences. In a later analysis, TCR nucleotide sequences were compared against IMGT/GENE-DB human TR gene sequences so that V and J genes could be assigned. The TCRdist pipeline was used in a later analysis to assign CDR3 sequences and most-parsimonious VDJ recombination scenarios. In a later analysis, each TCR beta chain was defined by its CDR3 amino acid sequence together with its V-gene family, and reads lacking a unique V-gene family were excluded. In a later analysis, 500 to 700 highly shared, low-generation-probability nucleotide sequences were removed to address suspected cross-contamination and a sequencing artifact. In a later analysis, a clonal expansion index was calculated for each public chain from normalized within-repertoire ranks of inferred template counts. In a later analysis, generation probabilities were computed with a VDJ recombination model fitted to out-of-frame rearrangements, and the resulting probabilities were checked against IGoR. A later analysis scored TCR-TCR, TCR-HLA and TCR-CMV co-occurrence with hypergeometric tests, applying a repertoire-size bias correction to TCR pairs. In a later analysis, false discovery rates were estimated by permuting HLA or CMV assignments 20 times. A later analysis grouped co-occurring TCRs with DBSCAN, adding TCRdist sequence similarity when clustering within HLA-allele-positive subsets. For co-occurrence clustering, repertoires with fewer than 30,000 or more than 120,000 public chains were excluded, along with four to six repertoires with anomalous nucleotide sharing. Here the immuneACCESS table is served through TCRdb, limited to in-frame sequences with V and J called. Missing clones are a known gap in these copies; in checked studies unresolved V genes cover under half, and the rest lacks a known reason. V, J and clone size reflect that table, while D and trimming were determined from the DNA. The table for this sample shows 100,000 to 150,000 clones. The ten largest clonotypes hold 1.5% to 2% of the sample.

A note on this clone: Its specific antigen is unknown.

The CDR3 numbers 16 residues from cysteine through phenylalanine. Of the read, only the CDR3 DNA is kept; its 48 bases are in frame from base 1. Compared with germline, V lacks 4 bases and J lacks 5 bases; bases without a gene match: 11. Sequences MNHEY (CDR1) and SMNVEV (CDR2) are obtained from the germline V gene (reference sequence). In total, roughly 670 healthy bone marrow donors made up the cohort. All cohort members were sampled while nominally healthy, although unrecorded immune exposures were likely present. The donor tested CMV seropositive and was one of the 289 seropositive cohort members. A peripheral blood sample was provided by each donor, and peripheral blood mononuclear cells were used for TCR beta sequencing. The Qiagen DNeasy Blood Extraction Kit was used to extract genomic DNA from the blood cell samples.

The specimen sequenced was PBMCs. The clonotype comes from a woman aged 40 to 55 in good health and CMV-seropositive. The chain is made from TRBV27 and TRBJ2-5; the junction holds 9 bases that match TRBD1. The CDR3 is CASSSRDRASQETQYF. DNA sequence: TGTGCCAGCAGTTCCCGGGACAGGGCGTCACAGGAGACCCAGTACTTC.